This T cell receptor beta chain was documented in a study of response to subunit inactivated influenza vaccine. Whole-study results and caveats: The authors suggested that every seasonal influenza vaccination recruits few new T cells.

This clonotype was counted only a few times. As yet, its antigen is unknown. MiXCR, applied by TCRdb to the RT-PCR reads, yields one record per CDR3 protein. Of around 200,000 distinct CDR3 sequences in the sample, approximately 12% were seen once. V lost 0 bases and J lost 1; bases outside the gene matches: 8. The CDR3 totals 17 residues. Germline CDR1 and CDR2: MGHRA and YSYEKL. These data were likewise used in another study, on T cells expressing NK-cell markers. This second study notes: Beta-chain TCR cDNA was generated via 5'RACE template switching with UMIs. HCMV seropositivity marked seven of the eight sequenced donors; one was seronegative. Of the CD8+ T cells in roughly 6 donors, roughly 1.0-7.5% belonged to dominant NKG2C+ clonotypes.

V and J are TRBV4-1 and TRBJ2-7, with 8 positions matching TRBD2. The clonotype originates from a man between 50 and 59 years old who received an inactivated influenza vaccine. The sample in question was CD8+ T cells sorted from PBMCs, obtained roughly 12 days after vaccination. As DNA, the CDR3 is TGCGCCAGCAGCCAAGAAGTCCTAGCGGGTGGTTCCTACGAGCAGTACTTC. Amino acid sequence: CASSQEVLAGGSYEQYF.